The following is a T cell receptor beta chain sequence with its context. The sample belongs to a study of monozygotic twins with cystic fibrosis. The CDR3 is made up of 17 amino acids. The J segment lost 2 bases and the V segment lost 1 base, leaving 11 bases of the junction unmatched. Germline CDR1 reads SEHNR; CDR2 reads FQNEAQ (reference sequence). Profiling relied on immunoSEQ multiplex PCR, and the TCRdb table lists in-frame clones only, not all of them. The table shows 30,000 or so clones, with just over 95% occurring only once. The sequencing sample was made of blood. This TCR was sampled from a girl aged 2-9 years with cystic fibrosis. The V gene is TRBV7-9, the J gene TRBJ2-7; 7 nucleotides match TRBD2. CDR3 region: CASSLGADSGPTYEQYF. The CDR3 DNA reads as TGTGCCAGCAGCTTAGGAGCTGATAGCGGGCCAACCTACGAGCAGTACTTC.